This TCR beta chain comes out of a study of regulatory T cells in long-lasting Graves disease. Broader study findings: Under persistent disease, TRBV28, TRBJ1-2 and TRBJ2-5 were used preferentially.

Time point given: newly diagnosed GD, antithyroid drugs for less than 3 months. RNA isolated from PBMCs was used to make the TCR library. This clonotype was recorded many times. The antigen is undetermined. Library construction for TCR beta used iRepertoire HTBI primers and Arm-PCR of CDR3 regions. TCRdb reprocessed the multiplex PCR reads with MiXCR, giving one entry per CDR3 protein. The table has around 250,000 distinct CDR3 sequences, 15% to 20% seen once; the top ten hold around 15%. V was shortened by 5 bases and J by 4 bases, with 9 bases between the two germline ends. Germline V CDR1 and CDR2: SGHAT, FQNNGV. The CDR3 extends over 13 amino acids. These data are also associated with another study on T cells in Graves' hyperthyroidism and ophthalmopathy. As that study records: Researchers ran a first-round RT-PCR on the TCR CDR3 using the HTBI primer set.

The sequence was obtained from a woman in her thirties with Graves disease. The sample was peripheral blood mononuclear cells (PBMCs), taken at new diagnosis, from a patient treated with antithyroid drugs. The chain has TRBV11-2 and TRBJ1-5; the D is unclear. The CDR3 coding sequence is TGTGCCAGCAGCCAGACGGGGAATCAGCCCCAGCATTTT. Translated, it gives CASSQTGNQPQHF. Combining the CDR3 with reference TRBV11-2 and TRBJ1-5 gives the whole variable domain EAGVAQSPRYKIIEKRQSVAFWCNPISGHATLYWYQQILGQGPKLLIQFQNNGVVDDSQLPKDRFSAERLKGVDSTLKIQPAKLEDSAVYLCASSQTGNQPQHFGDGTRLSIL.